Below are 10 T cell receptor beta chains sequenced from a single sample in a study of cytomegalovirus exposure and HLA in healthy donors. The PCR used 60 Vbeta and 13 Jbeta primers. Assay: immunoSEQ multiplex PCR; the TCRdb copy retains only in-frame clones and omits some. The data contain fewer than 120,000 clones, 75% to 90% of them singletons. The source material was PBMCs. All receptors come from a man aged 40-49 years in good health and CMV-seronegative.

In this sample, this clone turned up a few times. This sequence joins TRBV2 and TRBJ1-3; D possibly corresponds to TRBD1 (6 bases). Trimming shortened V by 6 bases and J by 4 bases, and 7 bases separated the two germline ends. This CDR3 spans 12 amino acids. Germline assignment: CDR1 SNHLY and CDR2 FYNNEI. The CDR3: CASSQGGNTIYF. CDR3 in DNA: TGTGCCAGCAGCCAGGGGGGAAACACCATATATTTT.

The chain combines TRBV2 with TRBJ2-7; D perhaps matches TRBD1 (6 bases). V was trimmed by 6 bases and J by 1 base, leaving 10 bases between them. The CDR3 runs 13 residues. Germline V gives CDR1 SNHLY, CDR2 FYNNEI. Here the CDR3 DNA reads TGTGCCAGCAGCCGGGACATTTCCTACGAGCAGTACTTC. Its protein product is CASSRDISYEQYF.

The gene calls are TRBV4-3 and TRBJ1-5; 7 bases are a match to TRBD1. CDR3 length: 15 amino acids. Germline loops: CDR1 LGHNA, CDR2 YSLEER. Losses at the gene ends were 2 bases for V and 5 bases for J; bases not matched to a gene: 6. The CDR3 bases are TGCGCCAGCAGCCAAACGACAGGGCAGGATCAGCCCCAGCATTTT. It codes for CASSQTTGQDQPQHF.

The V and J genes are TRBV7-8 and TRBJ1-1; maybe TRBD1 (6 bases). Germline lookup yields CDR1 SGHVS and CDR2 FQNEAQ. V was cut by 3 bases and J by 2 bases, with 13 bases left in between. The CDR3 consists of 15 residues. The CDR3 sequence: CASSFVRTANTEAFF. The DNA of the CDR3 is TGTGCCAGCAGCTTTGTCCGGACAGCAAACACTGAAGCTTTCTTT.

In this sample, this clone turned up a few times. The CDR3: CASSPPSLQTHEQYF. CDR3 coding DNA: TGTGCCAGCAGCCCGCCAAGTTTGCAGACTCACGAGCAGTACTTC. The V call is TRBV7-2, the J call TRBJ2-7; D not certain. CDR3 length equals 15 residues. Trimming shortened V by 5 bases and J by 5 bases, and 19 bases separated the two germline ends. CDR1 SGHTA and CDR2 FQGNSA come from the germline V gene.

V usage is TRBV25-1 and J usage is TRBJ1-4, with TRBD1 identical over 10 bases. The germline gives CDR1 MGHDK, CDR2 SYGVNS. CDR3 length: 16 residues. J was trimmed by 8 bases and V by 6 bases; bases with no gene match: 12. CDR3 coding DNA: TGTGCCAGCAGCAACCCGGGACAGGGGAAGGGGGAAAAACTGTTTTTT. Translating gives CASSNPGQGKGEKLFF. Combining the CDR3 with reference TRBV25-1 and TRBJ1-4 gives the whole variable domain EADIYQTPRYLVIGTGKKITLECSQTMGHDKMYWYQQDPGMELHLIHYSYGVNSTEKGDLSSESTVSRIRTEHFPLTLESARPSHTSQYLCASSNPGQGKGEKLFFGSGTQLSVL.

The genes are TRBV12-5 and TRBJ2-1, with a weak D call TRBD1 (6 bases). From germline, CDR1 is LGHNT and CDR2 FRNRAP. The V end lost 6 bases, the J end lost 4 bases, and 10 bases lay between the germline ends. This CDR3 comprises 13 residues. The CDR3 protein is CASGRDTYNEQFF. The DNA for the CDR3 is TGTGCTAGTGGCCGGGACACTTACAATGAGCAGTTCTTC.

V and J are TRBV28 and TRBJ2-7; 9 bases are a match to TRBD1. The germline V gene has CDR1 MDHEN and CDR2 SYDVKM. The CDR3 covers 15 residues. Trimming took 6 bases from V and 0 from J; bases not matched to a gene: 6. In DNA, the CDR3 is TGTGCCAGCAGATCCGGGACAGGGAGCTCCTACGAGCAGTACTTC. Its protein product is CASRSGTGSSYEQYF.

J is TRBJ1-2 and V is TRBV5-4; possible D gene TRBD1, 6 bases. The V gene lost 4 bases and the J gene lost 0 bases, with 13 bases spanning the gap. The CDR3 spans 15 residues. Germline V gene lookup returns CDR1 SGHNT and CDR2 YYREEE (reference sequence). CDR3 in amino acids: CASSTTGQANYGYTF. CDR3 DNA: TGTGCCAGCAGCACTACGGGACAAGCTAACTATGGCTACACCTTC.

This clone has just one count. The rearrangement links TRBV7-6 to TRBJ1-1; 9 positions match TRBD1. Trimming took 4 bases from V and 5 from J; bases not matched to a gene: 8. Germline V CDR1 and CDR2: SGHVS, FNYEAQ. This CDR3 contains 15 residues. In DNA form, the CDR3 reads TGTGCCAGCAGCTCTAACCCGGGACAGGGAACTGAAGCTTTCTTT. Residues: CASSSNPGQGTEAFF.